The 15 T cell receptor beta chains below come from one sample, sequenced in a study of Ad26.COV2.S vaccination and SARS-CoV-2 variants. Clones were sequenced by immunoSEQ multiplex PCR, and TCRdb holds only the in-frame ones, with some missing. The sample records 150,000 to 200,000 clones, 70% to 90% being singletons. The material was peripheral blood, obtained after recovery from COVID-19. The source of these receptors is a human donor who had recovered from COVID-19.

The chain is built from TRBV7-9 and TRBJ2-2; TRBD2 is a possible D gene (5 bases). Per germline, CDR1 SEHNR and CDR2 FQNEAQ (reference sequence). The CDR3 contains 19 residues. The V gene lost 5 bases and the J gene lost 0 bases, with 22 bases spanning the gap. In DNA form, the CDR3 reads TGTGCCAGCAGCGACATTACGGGATTAGTAGCTCCGAACACCGGGGAGCTGTTTTTT. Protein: CASSDITGLVAPNTGELFF.

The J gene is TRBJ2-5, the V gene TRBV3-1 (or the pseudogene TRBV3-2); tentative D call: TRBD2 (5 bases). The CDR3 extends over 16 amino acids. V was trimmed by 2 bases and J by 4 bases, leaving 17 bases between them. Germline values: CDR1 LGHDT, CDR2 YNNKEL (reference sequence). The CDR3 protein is CASSQSIAPVRETQYF. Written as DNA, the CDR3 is TGTGCCAGCAGCCAATCCATAGCGCCTGTCCGAGAGACCCAGTACTTC.

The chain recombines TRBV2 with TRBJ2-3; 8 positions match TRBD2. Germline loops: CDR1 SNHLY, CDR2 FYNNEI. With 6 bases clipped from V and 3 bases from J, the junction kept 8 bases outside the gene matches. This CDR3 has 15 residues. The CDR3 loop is CASSVSGRITDTQYF. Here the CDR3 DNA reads TGTGCCAGCAGCGTCAGCGGGAGAATAACAGATACGCAGTATTTT.

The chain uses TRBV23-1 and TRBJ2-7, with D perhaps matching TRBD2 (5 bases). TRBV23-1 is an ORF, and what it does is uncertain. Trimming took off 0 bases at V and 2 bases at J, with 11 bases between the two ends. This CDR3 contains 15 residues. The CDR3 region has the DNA TGCGCCAGCAGTCAATCGAGGCTAGCCGCCTACGAGCAGTACTTC. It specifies CASSQSRLAAYEQYF.

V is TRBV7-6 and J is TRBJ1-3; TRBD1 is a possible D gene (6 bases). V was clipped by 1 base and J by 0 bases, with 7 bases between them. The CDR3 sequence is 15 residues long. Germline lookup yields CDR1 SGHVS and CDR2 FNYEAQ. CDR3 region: CASSLGTASGNTIYF. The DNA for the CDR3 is TGTGCCAGCAGCTTAGGGACAGCCTCTGGAAACACCATATATTTT.

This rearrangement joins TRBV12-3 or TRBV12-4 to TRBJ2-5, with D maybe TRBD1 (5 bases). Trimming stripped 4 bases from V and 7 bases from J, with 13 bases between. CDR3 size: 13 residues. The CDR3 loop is CASSSQGGVTQYF. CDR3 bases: TGTGCCAGCAGTTCGCAGGGTGGCGTGACCCAGTACTTC.

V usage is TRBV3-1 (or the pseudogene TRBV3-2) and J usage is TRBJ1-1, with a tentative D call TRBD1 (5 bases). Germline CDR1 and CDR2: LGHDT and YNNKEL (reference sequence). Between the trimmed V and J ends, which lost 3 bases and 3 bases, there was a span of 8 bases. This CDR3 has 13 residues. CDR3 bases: TGTGCCAGCAGCCAGCAGGGTTACACTGAAGCTTTCTTT. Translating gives CASSQQGYTEAFF.

This CDR3 is CASSGTAGEQNTEAFF. CDR3 nucleotides: TGCGCCAGCAGCGGGACGGCAGGGGAACAGAACACTGAAGCTTTCTTT. J is TRBJ1-1 and V is TRBV5-1, with D tentatively TRBD1 (6 bases). V gave up 4 bases and J gave up 1 base, with 17 bases separating them. The CDR3 is 16 amino acids. CDR1 is SGHRS and CDR2 is YFSETQ in the germline V gene.

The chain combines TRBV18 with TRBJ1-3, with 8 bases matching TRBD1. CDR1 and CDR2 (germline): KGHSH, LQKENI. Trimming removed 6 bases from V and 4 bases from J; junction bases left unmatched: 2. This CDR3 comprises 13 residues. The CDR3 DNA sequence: TGTGCCAGCTCCCGACAGGGGGGAAACACCATATATTTT. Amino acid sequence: CASSRQGGNTIYF.

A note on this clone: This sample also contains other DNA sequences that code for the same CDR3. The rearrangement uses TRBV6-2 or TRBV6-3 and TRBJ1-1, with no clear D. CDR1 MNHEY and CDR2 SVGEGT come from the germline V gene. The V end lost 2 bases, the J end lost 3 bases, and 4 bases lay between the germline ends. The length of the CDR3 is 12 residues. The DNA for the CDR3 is TGTGCCAGCAGTTACCTGGACACTGAAGCTTTCTTT. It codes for CASSYLDTEAFF.

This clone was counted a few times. This CDR3 is CASSLQGNTEAFF. The CDR3 DNA is TGTGCCAGCAGCCTACAGGGAAACACTGAAGCTTTCTTT. The rearrangement joins TRBV14 to TRBJ1-1; D possibly corresponds to TRBD1 (6 bases). The CDR3 has 13 amino acids. In germline, CDR1 is SGHDN, CDR2 FVKESK. V was pared by 4 bases and J by 2 bases, with 8 bases between. Based on the CDR3 plus reference TRBV14 and TRBJ1-1, the full variable domain is EAGVTQFPSHSVIEKGQTVTLRCDPISGHDNLYWYRRVMGKEIKFLLHFVKESKQDESGMPNNRFLAERTGGTYSTLKVQPAELEDSGVYFCASSLQGNTEAFFGQGTRLTVV.

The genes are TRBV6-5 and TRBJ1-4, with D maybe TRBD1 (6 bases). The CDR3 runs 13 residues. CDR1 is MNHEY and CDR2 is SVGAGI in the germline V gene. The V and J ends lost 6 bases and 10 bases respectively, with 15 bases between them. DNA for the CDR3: TGTGCCAGCAGCCTACAGGGAAAACGAAAACTGTTTTTT. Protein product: CASSLQGKRKLFF.

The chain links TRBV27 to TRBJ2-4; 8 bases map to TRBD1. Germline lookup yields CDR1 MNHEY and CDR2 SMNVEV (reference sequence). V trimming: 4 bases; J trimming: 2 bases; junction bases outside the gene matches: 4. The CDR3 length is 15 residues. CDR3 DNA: TGTGCCAGCAGTTCCTGGACAGGGACCAAAAACATTCAGTACTTC. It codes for CASSSWTGTKNIQYF.

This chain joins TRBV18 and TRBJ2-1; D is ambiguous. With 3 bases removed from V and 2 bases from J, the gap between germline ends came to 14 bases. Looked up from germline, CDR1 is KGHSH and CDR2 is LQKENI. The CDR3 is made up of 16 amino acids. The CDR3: CASSPAPLPPYNEQFF. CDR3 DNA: TGTGCCAGCTCACCGGCCCCCTTGCCCCCCTACAATGAGCAGTTCTTC.

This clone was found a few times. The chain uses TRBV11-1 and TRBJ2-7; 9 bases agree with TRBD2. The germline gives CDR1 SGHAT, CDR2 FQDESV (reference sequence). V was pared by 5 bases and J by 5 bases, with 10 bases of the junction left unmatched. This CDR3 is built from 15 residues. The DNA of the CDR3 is TGTGCCAGCAGCATGCCGGGACTAGCTTCCAACGAGCAGTACTTC. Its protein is CASSMPGLASNEQYF.